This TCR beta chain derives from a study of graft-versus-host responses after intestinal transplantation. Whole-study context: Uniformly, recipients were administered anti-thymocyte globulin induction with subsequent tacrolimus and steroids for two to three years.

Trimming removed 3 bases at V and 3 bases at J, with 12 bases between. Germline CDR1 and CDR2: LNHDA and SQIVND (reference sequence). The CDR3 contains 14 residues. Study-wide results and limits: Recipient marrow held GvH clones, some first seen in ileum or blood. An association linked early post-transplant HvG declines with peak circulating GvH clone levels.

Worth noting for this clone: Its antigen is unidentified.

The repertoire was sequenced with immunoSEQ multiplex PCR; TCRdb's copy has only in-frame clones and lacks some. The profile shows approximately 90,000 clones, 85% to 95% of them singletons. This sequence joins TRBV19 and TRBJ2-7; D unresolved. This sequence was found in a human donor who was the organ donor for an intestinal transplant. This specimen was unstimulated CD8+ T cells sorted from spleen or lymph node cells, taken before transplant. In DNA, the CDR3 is TGTGCCAGTAGTATTAATTTCGACTTCTACGAGCAGTACTTC. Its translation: CASSINFDFYEQYF.